This T cell receptor (beta chain) was sequenced for a study of T cell changes during pregnancy in multiple sclerosis. CDR3 size: 16 residues. V shed 5 bases and J 5 bases; nucleotides not matched to a gene: 14. CDR1 is MNHEY and CDR2 is SMNVEV in the germline V gene (reference sequence). The protocol was immunoSEQ multiplex PCR, while the TCRdb copy is restricted to in-frame clones and leaves out a portion. The table includes roughly 31,000 clones, roughly 89% detected once. The input for sequencing was CD8+ T cells from peripheral blood mononuclear cells, taken before pregnancy. The rearrangement links TRBV27 to TRBJ2-5; 7 bases map to TRBD2. The sequence came from a female donor with multiple sclerosis, enrolled in a pregnancy study. The DNA for the CDR3 is TGTGCCAGCAGTCCGTCGGGGGGAGAGTCGGTGGAGACCCAGTACTTC. This encodes CASSPSGGESVETQYF.